The sequence of this TCR beta chain was determined in a study of T cells in Graves' hyperthyroidism and ophthalmopathy (dated by TCRdb to between 2018 and 2021). For the wider study: Peripheral blood was collected at initial diagnosis, before any treatment. After blood sampling, hyperthyroidism patients were treated with methimazole at a starting dose of 30 mg daily, and ophthalmopathy patients were treated with high-dose intravenous methylprednisolone. To identify TCR V-J signatures that set the groups apart, the researchers used a discovery cohort of roughly 100 patients, made up of 40 to 45 with Graves' ophthalmopathy and some 56 with stable Graves' hyperthyroidism. The 75 to 100 discovery patients were randomly split 7:3 into training and test sets. Whether ophthalmopathy could be predicted prospectively was tested in an independent validation cohort made up of under 20 hyperthyroidism patients plus 17 patients who later progressed to ophthalmopathy. The paper describes TCR Vbeta CDR3 sequencing of more than 120 peripheral blood samples, made up of about 41 ophthalmopathy patients, 70 to 75 hyperthyroidism patients and roughly 17 progressor patients. In addition, the study compared T-cell repertoires in thyroid tissue and in blood from five to seven Graves' hyperthyroidism patients.

Hyperthyroidism patients were newly diagnosed, had a disease duration of under 2 months, and were aged 18 to 65 years. The study excluded patients with uncontrolled infections, other autoimmune diseases, pregnancy or lactation. Clinical symptoms, serum thyroxine and TRAb, thyroid ultrasound, and orbital computed tomography formed the basis for the diagnoses. Blood from progressor patients was collected at the time of first diagnosis with hyperthyroidism, before any ophthalmopathy symptoms had appeared. PBMCs were separated from over 9 ml of fresh peripheral blood using Ficoll-Paque density gradient centrifugation. Patients classed as progressors first received a Graves' hyperthyroidism diagnosis and then went on to develop ophthalmopathy during follow-up. Total RNA was extracted using Trizol reagent, and RNA quality was assessed on an Agilent 2100 Bioanalyzer. Broader findings and caveats from the paper: Sample size was not statistically predetermined, and blinding of investigators to group allocation was not performed. Most expanded thyroid clonotypes (frequency above 0.001) were also detected in blood, suggesting blood repertoires may reflect thyroid immune responses. Ophthalmopathy was separated from stable hyperthyroidism by a 13 V-J signature model, with approximately 86% sensitivity and about 81% specificity obtained in cross-validation and 80%/75% obtained in testing. In validation, progression to ophthalmopathy was predicted by the model with 70% to 71% sensitivity and 72% to 85% specificity, a median of 6.5 months before onset.

V is pared back by 1 base and J by 3 bases, with 10 bases lying between the germline termini. For CDR1 and CDR2, the germline V gene (reference sequence) lists SEHNR and FQNEAQ. Including cysteine and phenylalanine, the CDR3 has 15 amino acids. CDR3 DNA is the only sequence kept; it has 45 bases, read in frame from the first base. This clonotype was seen ten or more times. It lacks a known antigen. No much larger clonotype is one base removed from it; base qualities were not supplied. The TCR beta CDR3 regions were amplified from the RNA transcripts. A first-round RT-PCR of the TCR CDR3 used the HTBI primer set with the Qiagen OneStep RT-PCR kit. Libraries were constructed in a second round of multiplex PCR, after which size selection and purification were performed. The libraries were sequenced on an Illumina HiSeq2000 using paired-end 100 bp reads. On the study's bioinformatics: SOAPnuke was used to process the raw data, throwing out any read that contained adapters or uncalled bases, had a mean Phred below 15, or lacked an exact constant-primer or identifier match. COPE v1.2.5 was used to merge high-quality paired reads, and clonotypes were defined as unique nucleotide sequences. MiTCR v1.1 was used to align the clonotypes against IMGT TRBV, TRBD and TRBJ reference segments. Analysis was restricted to V-J combinations with a frequency above 0.0001, which covered roughly 99% of repertoires. A TCS score was defined as the ratio between F50 (clonal expansion) and ExV (chaos), using BLOSUM62-based TCRdist between CDR3 peptides within each V-J. Welch's t-statistics and random forest reduced roughly 500 V-J features to 13, which were used in a naive Bayes classifier (R e1071). The public reads were quality trimmed at Q25 with fastp and then assembled into clones with MiXCR by TCRdb, keeping productive beta chains. Each entry merges the rows of one CDR3 protein and shows their most common DNA and genes. The V and J calls here are based on TCRdb, not the publication. Present in this sample are under 300,000 distinct CDR3 sequences, 13% of which were seen just once. The top ten constitute roughly 8% of the sample.

Sample: blood. This clonotype was obtained from a woman aged 25 to 39 with Graves' hyperthyroidism that later progressed to Graves' ophthalmopathy. The chain joins TRBV7-9 to TRBJ2-1; TRBD2 might be the D gene, on 6 matching bases. The nucleotide sequence reads as follows: TGTGCCAGCAGCTTAGTACTGCGGGGCTACAATGAGCAGTTCTTC. Its amino acids are CASSLVLRGYNEQFF.